Shown below are 20 T cell receptor beta chains from a single sample sequenced in a study. Cells sorted as Tregs were CD4+, CD25+ and CD127-/low. TCRdb recomputed calls from the 5' RACE reads with MiXCR, one row per CDR3 protein. The table lists under 65,000 distinct CDR3 sequences, around 20% of them singletons, with 3.2% in the top ten. Material for sequencing was tumor-infiltrating Tregs sorted from the breast tumor. These receptors all come from a female donor with breast cancer.

This chain uses TRBV12-3 or TRBV12-4 with TRBJ1-1; D remains ambiguous. V was pared by 5 bases and J by 4 bases, with 8 bases between. The CDR3 runs 12 residues. CDR3 nucleotide sequence: TGTGCCAGCAGTACTCAAGTCACTGAAGCTTTCTTT. This encodes CASSTQVTEAFF.

This clonotype has a handful of counts. The chain links TRBV28 to TRBJ2-1, with D possibly matching TRBD2 (5 bases). In germline, CDR1 is MDHEN, CDR2 SYDVKM. Trimming removed 2 bases at V and 2 bases at J, with 16 bases between. The CDR3 loop spans 17 amino acids. CDR3 nucleotides: TGTGCCAGCAGTTTACGGCTAGCCCACATGGCCTACAATGAGCAGTTCTTC. This translates into CASSLRLAHMAYNEQFF.

The sample holds many counts of this clonotype. This chain connects TRBV29-1 to TRBJ2-1; 10 nucleotides agree with TRBD2. The V segment lost 0 bases and the J segment 6 bases; nucleotides outside the gene matches: 2. CDR1 SQVTM and CDR2 ANQGSEA come from the germline V gene. The CDR3 has 14 residues. The CDR3 DNA reads as TGCAGCGTTGAAGAGCTAGCGGGAGTCAATGAGCAGTTCTTC. Its translation: CSVEELAGVNEQFF.

This clonotype was observed at least ten times. J is TRBJ1-1 and V is TRBV7-3; TRBD1 is a possible D gene (6 bases). V was trimmed by 8 bases and J by 1 base, leaving 11 bases between them. Germline V gene lookup returns CDR1 SGHTA and CDR2 FQGTGA. The CDR3 contains 13 residues. The CDR3 loop is CASAEGQNTEAFF. DNA of the CDR3: TGTGCCAGCGCGGAGGGACAGAACACTGAAGCTTTCTTT. The full variable domain, rest sourced from reference TRBV7-3 and TRBJ1-1, is GAGVSQTPSNKVTEKGKYVELRCDPISGHTALYWYRQSLGQGPEFLIYFQGTGAADDSGLPNDRFFAVRPEGSVSTLKIQRTERGDSAVYLCASAEGQNTEAFFGQGTRLTVV.

The genes are TRBV7-2 and TRBJ1-3; TRBD1 might be the D (5 bases). Germline CDR1 SGHTA, CDR2 FQGNSA. Trimming shortened V by 6 bases and J by 0 bases, and 12 bases separated the two germline ends. The CDR3 loop spans 15 amino acids. The CDR3 DNA reads as TGTGCCAGCAGGTCGGGACTTTCCTCTGGAAACACCATATATTTT. This codes for CASRSGLSSGNTIYF.

V usage is TRBV5-1 and J usage is TRBJ1-6; 9 bases are shared with TRBD1. Germline trimming cut 4 bases from V and 10 bases from J; bases unmatched to any gene: 6. The CDR3 is 14 residues long. Per germline, CDR1 SGHRS and CDR2 YFSETQ. The CDR3 sequence is CASSPRQGDSPLHF. CDR3 sequence (DNA): TGCGCCAGCAGCCCCCGACAGGGGGACTCACCCCTCCACTTT.

A few counts support this clonotype. This chain connects TRBV28 to TRBJ1-1; TRBD1 agrees at 10 bases. The length of the CDR3 is 13 residues. With 4 bases clipped from V and 10 bases from J, the junction kept 6 bases outside the gene matches. CDR1 and CDR2 from the germline V gene are MDHEN and SYDVKM. The CDR3 loop is CASSSSGTGVAFF. The CDR3 DNA follows: TGTGCCAGCAGTTCGTCCGGGACAGGGGTAGCTTTCTTT.

This sequence joins TRBV6-5 and TRBJ1-1; D unclear. CDR1 and CDR2 (germline): MNHEY, SVGAGI. The CDR3 loop spans 13 amino acids. Trimming removed 6 bases at V and 1 base at J, with 9 bases between. The CDR3 sequence is CASSPPWNTEAFF. DNA of the CDR3: TGTGCCAGCAGCCCCCCATGGAACACTGAAGCTTTCTTT.

This clonotype was seen many times. The rearrangement joins TRBV5-1 to TRBJ1-1, with D possibly TRBD1 on 6 matching bases. CDR1 is SGHRS, CDR2 YFSETQ, per germline. Trimming pared 5 bases from V and 4 bases from J, leaving 12 bases between. CDR3 length: 13 residues. The CDR3 DNA follows: TGCGCCAGCAGTCCCAAGGGGGGCACTGAAGCTTTCTTT. Protein product: CASSPKGGTEAFF.

This clonotype was seen only a few times. In DNA, the CDR3 is TGTGCCAGCAGTGAGGACAGGGGAGGATCAGCTTTCTTT. Encoded protein: CASSEDRGGSAFF. The chain recombines TRBV6-1 with TRBJ1-1, with TRBD1 identical over 9 bases. Germline V gives CDR1 MNHNS, CDR2 SASEGT. The V and J ends lost 3 bases and 10 bases, in that order; junction bases with no gene match: 6. The CDR3 is made up of 13 amino acids.

Comment on this clonotype: This may be a read error, as it is one base from a much larger clone. The rearrangement joins TRBV29-1 to TRBJ1-3, with 9 bases that match TRBD1. CDR3 size: 13 residues. The germline gives CDR1 SQVTM, CDR2 ANQGSEA. The CDR3 DNA reads as TGCAGCGCGGGACAGGGTGCGGGAAACACCATAGATTTT. It specifies CSAGQGAGNTIDF.

The sample holds a few counts of this clonotype. The CDR3 nucleotides read TGTGCCAGCAGAGCCACGGGACGAAATGAAGAGACCCAGTACTTC. It encodes CASRATGRNEETQYF. The V gene is TRBV11-1, the J gene TRBJ2-5; TRBD1 or TRBD2 may be the D gene (5 bases each). The CDR3 runs 15 residues. Germline loops: CDR1 SGHAT, CDR2 FQDESV (reference sequence). The germline V and J ends were trimmed by 6 bases and 3 bases, with 17 bases remaining between them. Based on the CDR3 plus reference TRBV11-1 and TRBJ2-5, the full variable domain is EAEVAQSPRYKITEKSQAVAFWCDPISGHATLYWYRQILGQGPELLVQFQDESVVDDSQLPKDRFSAERLKGVDSTLKIQPAELGDSAMYLCASRATGRNEETQYFGPGTRLLVL.

This clonotype came up a few times. The J gene is TRBJ2-1, the V gene TRBV12-3 or TRBV12-4, with D uncertain. V was trimmed by 5 bases and J by 10 bases, leaving 12 bases between them. The CDR3 loop spans 12 amino acids. The CDR3 here is CASSASSGEQFF. Here the CDR3 DNA reads TGTGCCAGCAGTGCCTCCTCTGGGGAGCAGTTCTTC.

This clonotype was detected only a few times. The chain employs TRBV7-9 and TRBJ1-6; TRBD1 aligns across 7 bases. The CDR3 is made up of 14 amino acids. Per germline, CDR1 SEHNR and CDR2 FQNEAQ (reference sequence). V shed 10 bases and J 5 bases; nucleotides not matched to a gene: 8. This chain's CDR3 is CATLATGDNSPLHF. The CDR3 DNA reads as TGTGCCACTCTAGCAACAGGGGATAATTCACCCCTCCACTTT.

This clonotype was detected many times. The chain has TRBV5-1 and TRBJ2-3; 12 bases are a match to TRBD2. Germline CDR1 and CDR2: SGHRS and YFSETQ. V was clipped by 4 bases and J by 3 bases; unmatched bases: 9. The CDR3 is made up of 17 amino acids. Written as DNA, the CDR3 is TGCGCCAGCAGCGCGAGTTCAGGACTAGCGGGAACAGATACGCAGTATTTT. This translates into CASSASSGLAGTDTQYF.

CDR3 in DNA: TGTGCCAGCAGCGTTAGCGGCGTCACAGATACGCAGTATTTT. The encoded protein is CASSVSGVTDTQYF. The chain combines TRBV5-4 with TRBJ2-3; the D gene is possibly TRBD2 (6 bases). V lost 4 bases and J lost 2, with 11 bases in between. Germline V CDR1 and CDR2: SGHNT, YYREEE (reference sequence). The CDR3 extends over 14 amino acids.

The sample holds a few counts of this clonotype. The chain combines TRBV29-1 with TRBJ1-1, with 12 bases identical to TRBD1. This CDR3 has 14 residues. With 7 bases clipped from V and 2 bases from J, the junction kept 5 bases outside the gene matches. The germline gives CDR1 SQVTM, CDR2 ANQGSEA. CDR3 residues: CSAGTGGFNTEAFF. The CDR3, as DNA: TGCAGCGCAGGGACAGGGGGCTTCAACACTGAAGCTTTCTTT.

A few counts support this clonotype. The genes are TRBV5-1 and TRBJ2-3; D may be TRBD2 (6 bases). Germline V gene lookup returns CDR1 SGHRS and CDR2 YFSETQ. V was shortened by 1 base and J by 0 bases, with 9 bases between the two germline ends. The CDR3 covers 15 residues. DNA for the CDR3: TGCGCCAGCAGCTTGCCCGGGGGTAGCACAGATACGCAGTATTTT. Encoded protein: CASSLPGGSTDTQYF.

On this clonotype: Being one base from a much bigger clone, this may be a read error. The chain's CDR3 is CASSVGQGYNEQFF. CDR3 DNA sequence: TGCGCCAGCAGCGTGGGTCAGGGTTACAATGAGCAGTTCTTC. The J gene is TRBJ2-1, the V gene TRBV5-1, with D tentatively TRBD1 (5 bases). Germline CDR1 and CDR2: SGHRS and YFSETQ. Trimming took 4 bases from V and 4 from J, leaving 12 bases between them. CDR3 length: 14 residues.

This chain uses TRBV20-1 with TRBJ2-3; D call uncertain. V shed 0 bases and J shed 5 bases, with 9 bases lying between them. CDR1 and CDR2 (germline): DFQATT, SNEGSKA (reference sequence). The CDR3 contains 13 residues. Written as DNA, the CDR3 is TGCAGTGCTAGAGATCCTGAGAGAGATACGCAGTATTTT. Residues: CSARDPERDTQYF.